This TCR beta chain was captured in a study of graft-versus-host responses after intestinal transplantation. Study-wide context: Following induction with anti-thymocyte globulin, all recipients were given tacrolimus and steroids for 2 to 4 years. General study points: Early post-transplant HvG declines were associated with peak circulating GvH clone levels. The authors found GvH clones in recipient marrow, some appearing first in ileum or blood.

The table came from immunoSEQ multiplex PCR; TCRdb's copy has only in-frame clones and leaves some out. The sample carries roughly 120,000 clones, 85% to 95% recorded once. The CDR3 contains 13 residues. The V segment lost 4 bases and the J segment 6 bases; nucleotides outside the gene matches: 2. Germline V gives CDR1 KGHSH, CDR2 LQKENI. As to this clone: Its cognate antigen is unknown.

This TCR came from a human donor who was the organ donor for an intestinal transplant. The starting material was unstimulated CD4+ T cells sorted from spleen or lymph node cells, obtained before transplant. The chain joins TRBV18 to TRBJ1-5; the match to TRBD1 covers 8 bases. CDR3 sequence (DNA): TGTGCCAGCTCACACGACAGGGGTCAGCCCCAGCATTTT. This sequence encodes CASSHDRGQPQHF.